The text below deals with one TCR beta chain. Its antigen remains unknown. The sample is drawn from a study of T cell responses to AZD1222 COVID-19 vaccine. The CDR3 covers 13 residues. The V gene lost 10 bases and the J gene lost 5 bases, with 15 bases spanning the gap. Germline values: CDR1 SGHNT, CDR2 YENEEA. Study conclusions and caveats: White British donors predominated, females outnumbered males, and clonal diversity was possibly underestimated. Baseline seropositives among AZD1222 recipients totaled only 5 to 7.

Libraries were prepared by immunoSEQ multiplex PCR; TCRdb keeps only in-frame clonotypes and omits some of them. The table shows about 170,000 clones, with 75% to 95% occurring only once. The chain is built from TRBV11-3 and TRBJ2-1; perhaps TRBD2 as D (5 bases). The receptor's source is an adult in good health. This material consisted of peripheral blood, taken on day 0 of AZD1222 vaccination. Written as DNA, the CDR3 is TGTGCCACCCAAGGACTCCTCCACAATGAGCAGTTCTTC. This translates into CATQGLLHNEQFF.